This entry describes one T cell receptor beta chain. The antigen remains unidentified. MiXCR, run by TCRdb on the 5' RACE reads, gives a single entry per CDR3 protein. Of a few hundred thousand distinct CDR3 sequences detected, under 25% appear once; the ten largest clones hold 3.5%. With V trimmed by 6 bases and J by 4 bases, 9 bases remained unmatched. The length of the CDR3 is 15 residues. The germline V gene encodes CDR1 MNHEY and CDR2 SVGEGT. The data were obtained in a study of CD8 T cells in ankylosing spondylitis. Whole-study results and caveats: What appeared characteristic of ankylosing spondylitis blood was a TCR beta motif of under 10 highly homologous variants.

The V and J genes are TRBV6-2 or TRBV6-3 and TRBJ2-7, with TRBD1 matching over 10 bases. This TCR derives from a female donor with ankylosing spondylitis or in good health (not recorded which). What was sequenced was blood, either unsorted or a sorted T cell fraction (not recorded which). CDR3 in DNA: TGTGCCAGCAGAGAACCGGGACAGGGGCTATACGAGCAGTACTTC. Protein sequence: CASREPGQGLYEQYF.